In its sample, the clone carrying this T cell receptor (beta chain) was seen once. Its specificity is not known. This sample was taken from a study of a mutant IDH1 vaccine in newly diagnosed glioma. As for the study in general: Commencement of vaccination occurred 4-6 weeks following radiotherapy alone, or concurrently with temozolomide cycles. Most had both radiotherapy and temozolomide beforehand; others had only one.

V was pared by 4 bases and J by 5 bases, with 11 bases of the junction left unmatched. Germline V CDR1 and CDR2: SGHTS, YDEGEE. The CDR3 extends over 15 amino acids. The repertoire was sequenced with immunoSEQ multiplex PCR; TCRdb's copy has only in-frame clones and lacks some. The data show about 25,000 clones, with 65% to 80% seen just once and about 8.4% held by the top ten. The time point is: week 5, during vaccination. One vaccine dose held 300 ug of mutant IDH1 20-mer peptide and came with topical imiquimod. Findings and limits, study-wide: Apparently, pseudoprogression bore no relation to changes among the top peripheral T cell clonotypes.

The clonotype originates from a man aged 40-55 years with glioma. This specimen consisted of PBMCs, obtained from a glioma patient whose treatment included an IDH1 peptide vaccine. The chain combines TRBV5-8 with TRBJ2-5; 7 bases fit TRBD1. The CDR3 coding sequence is TGTGCCAGCAGCCGGACTCAGACAGGGTTGGAGACCCAGTACTTC. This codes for CASSRTQTGLETQYF.